A selection of T cell receptor beta chains follows, all from one sample in a study of cytomegalovirus exposure and HLA in healthy donors. Profiled with immunoSEQ multiplex PCR; TCRdb holds only in-frame clones, not every one. Here the sample spans 90,000 to 150,000 clones, approximately 8.6% being singletons. Material: PBMCs. The source of these receptors is a middle-aged woman in good health and CMV-seropositive. CDR3s include the opening cysteine and the closing phenylalanine or tryptophan. The order of the fields is J gene, D gene, clone size, V gene, CDR3 length, CDR3 protein, CDR3 DNA. The D gene is left open where the match is weak. Expanded clones get a size class; other rows say once, few or many, or leave the size out.

J gene: TRBJ2-7; D gene: TRBD1; clone size: few; V gene: TRBV19; CDR3 length: 15; CDR3 protein: CASSPGTGLSYEQYF; CDR3 DNA: TGTGCCAGTAGTCCGGGGACAGGGCTCTCCTACGAGCAGTACTTC
J gene: TRBJ1-1; D gene: TRBD1; clone size: NA; V gene: TRBV7-8; CDR3 length: 16; CDR3 protein: CASSLRTGRLNTEAFF; CDR3 DNA: TGTGCCAGCAGCTTACGGACAGGACGACTGAACACTGAAGCTTTCTTT
J gene: TRBJ2-7; D gene: TRBD2; clone size: few; V gene: TRBV18; CDR3 length: 15; CDR3 protein: CASSPRVGTSDEQYF; CDR3 DNA: TGTGCCAGCTCACCAAGGGTCGGGACTAGCGACGAGCAGTACTTC
J gene: TRBJ2-3; D gene: TRBD1; clone size: few; V gene: TRBV9; CDR3 length: 16; CDR3 protein: CASSGPGQGLADTQYF; CDR3 DNA: TGTGCCAGCAGCGGTCCGGGACAGGGTCTGGCAGATACGCAGTATTTT
J gene: TRBJ2-5; D gene: NA; clone size: few; V gene: TRBV2; CDR3 length: 15; CDR3 protein: CASSPDLGARETQYF; CDR3 DNA: TGTGCCAGCAGCCCCGACTTGGGAGCCCGAGAGACCCAGTACTTC
J gene: TRBJ2-1; D gene: TRBD1; clone size: NA; V gene: TRBV19; CDR3 length: 16; CDR3 protein: CASSSGRQGVYNEQFF; CDR3 DNA: TGTGCCAGTAGTTCGGGCAGGCAGGGGGTCTACAATGAGCAGTTCTTC
J gene: TRBJ1-1; D gene: TRBD1; clone size: NA; V gene: TRBV14; CDR3 length: 16; CDR3 protein: CASSPHYGQGGTEAFF; CDR3 DNA: TGTGCCAGCAGCCCCCATTACGGACAGGGAGGGACTGAAGCTTTCTTT
J gene: TRBJ1-2; D gene: NA; clone size: few; V gene: TRBV29-1; CDR3 length: 11; CDR3 protein: CSAGGWWGYTF; CDR3 DNA: TGCAGCGCCGGGGGGTGGTGGGGCTACACCTTC
J gene: TRBJ2-5; D gene: NA; clone size: NA; V gene: TRBV30; CDR3 length: 12; CDR3 protein: CAWTGVQETQYF; CDR3 DNA: TGTGCCTGGACAGGGGTTCAAGAGACCCAGTACTTC
J gene: TRBJ1-2; D gene: NA; clone size: NA; V gene: TRBV4-1; CDR3 length: 16; CDR3 protein: CASSQAPGVSNYGYTF; CDR3 DNA: TGCGCCAGCAGCCAAGCCCCAGGGGTTTCCAACTATGGCTACACCTTC
J gene: TRBJ2-5; D gene: NA; clone size: NA; V gene: TRBV5-6; CDR3 length: 17; CDR3 protein: CASSSSRQNREWETQYF; CDR3 DNA: TGTGCCAGCAGCTCCTCACGCCAAAACAGGGAGTGGGAGACCCAGTACTTC
J gene: TRBJ1-1; D gene: NA; clone size: few; V gene: TRBV7-9; CDR3 length: 12; CDR3 protein: CASSQMNTEAFF; CDR3 DNA: TGTGCCAGCTCACAGATGAACACTGAAGCTTTCTTT
J gene: TRBJ2-7; D gene: NA; clone size: few; V gene: TRBV7-9; CDR3 length: 15; CDR3 protein: CASRTRAGAAVEQYF; CDR3 DNA: TGTGCCAGCCGTACACGGGCGGGGGCGGCAGTTGAGCAGTACTTC
J gene: TRBJ1-2; D gene: TRBD1; clone size: many; V gene: TRBV19; CDR3 length: 13; CDR3 protein: CASSQQGAGGYTF; CDR3 DNA: TGTGCCAGTAGTCAACAGGGGGCAGGCGGCTACACCTTC
J gene: TRBJ1-5; D gene: NA; clone size: few; V gene: TRBV7-8; CDR3 length: 16; CDR3 protein: CASSLVEAISNQPQHF; CDR3 DNA: TGTGCCAGCAGCCTAGTGGAGGCTATTAGCAATCAGCCCCAGCATTTT
J gene: TRBJ1-2; D gene: TRBD1; clone size: NA; V gene: TRBV6-4; CDR3 length: 15; CDR3 protein: CASRKTGGKTYGYTF; CDR3 DNA: TGTGCCAGCAGGAAGACAGGGGGGAAAACCTATGGCTACACCTTC
J gene: TRBJ1-4; D gene: NA; clone size: NA; V gene: TRBV6-5; CDR3 length: 15; CDR3 protein: CASSTGSNYGEKLFF; CDR3 DNA: TGTGCCAGCAGTACCGGGTCTAACTACGGAGAAAAACTGTTTTTT
J gene: TRBJ1-4; D gene: NA; clone size: few; V gene: TRBV5-1; CDR3 length: 14; CDR3 protein: CASSQGSTNEKLFF; CDR3 DNA: TGCGCCAGCAGCCAGGGTTCAACTAATGAAAAACTGTTTTTT
J gene: TRBJ2-7; D gene: TRBD1; clone size: few; V gene: TRBV18; CDR3 length: 16; CDR3 protein: CASSPPNTGGRHEQYF; CDR3 DNA: TGTGCCAGCTCACCACCGAATACAGGGGGTCGACACGAGCAGTACTTC
J gene: TRBJ1-2; D gene: TRBD1; clone size: NA; V gene: TRBV5-4; CDR3 length: 14; CDR3 protein: CASSRQGADYGYTF; CDR3 DNA: TGTGCCAGCAGTCGACAGGGGGCGGACTATGGCTACACCTTC
J gene: TRBJ1-1; D gene: NA; clone size: few; V gene: TRBV29-1; CDR3 length: 14; CDR3 protein: CSVGWGQVDTEAFF; CDR3 DNA: TGCAGCGTTGGCTGGGGGCAGGTCGACACTGAAGCTTTCTTT
J gene: TRBJ1-5; D gene: NA; clone size: NA; V gene: TRBV7-3; CDR3 length: 13; CDR3 protein: CASSLTPDQPQHF; CDR3 DNA: TGTGCCAGCAGCTTAACTCCGGATCAGCCCCAGCATTTT
J gene: TRBJ2-7; D gene: TRBD1; clone size: NA; V gene: TRBV10-3; CDR3 length: 16; CDR3 protein: CAISEDRAMFGYEQYF; CDR3 DNA: TGTGCCATCAGTGAGGACAGGGCGATGTTTGGCTACGAGCAGTACTTC
J gene: TRBJ2-3; D gene: NA; clone size: NA; V gene: TRBV7-6; CDR3 length: 16; CDR3 protein: CASSKRLGQGSDTQYF; CDR3 DNA: TGTGCCAGCAGCAAACGACTGGGGCAAGGCAGCGATACGCAGTATTTT
J gene: TRBJ1-1; D gene: NA; clone size: few; V gene: TRBV6-1; CDR3 length: 15; CDR3 protein: CASRPFQGWDTEAFF; CDR3 DNA: TGTGCCAGCAGGCCCTTTCAGGGTTGGGACACTGAAGCTTTCTTT
J gene: TRBJ2-3; D gene: NA; clone size: few; V gene: TRBV20-1; CDR3 length: 11; CDR3 protein: CSAGSLDTQYF; CDR3 DNA: TGCAGTGCTGGCAGTCTCGATACGCAGTATTTT
J gene: TRBJ2-5; D gene: TRBD1; clone size: few; V gene: TRBV14; CDR3 length: 15; CDR3 protein: CASSQTGGSWETQYF; CDR3 DNA: TGTGCCAGCAGCCAGACAGGGGGCTCGTGGGAGACCCAGTACTTC
J gene: TRBJ2-7; D gene: TRBD2; clone size: few; V gene: TRBV28; CDR3 length: 17; CDR3 protein: CASSSGTSGGAAYEQYF; CDR3 DNA: TGTGCCAGCTCCTCCGGGACTAGCGGGGGGGCGGCATACGAGCAGTACTTC
J gene: TRBJ1-5; D gene: TRBD1; clone size: few; V gene: TRBV28; CDR3 length: 12; CDR3 protein: CASTGGGQPQHF; CDR3 DNA: TGTGCCAGCACAGGGGGCGGTCAGCCCCAGCATTTT
J gene: TRBJ2-7; D gene: NA; clone size: NA; V gene: TRBV18; CDR3 length: 14; CDR3 protein: CASSPPRNAYEQYF; CDR3 DNA: TGTGCCAGCTCACCACCGAGGAATGCCTACGAGCAGTACTTC
J gene: TRBJ1-1; D gene: TRBD1; clone size: few; V gene: TRBV5-1; CDR3 length: 13; CDR3 protein: CASRGTANTEAFF; CDR3 DNA: TGCGCCAGCAGGGGGACAGCAAACACTGAAGCTTTCTTT
J gene: TRBJ2-1; D gene: NA; clone size: few; V gene: TRBV4-1; CDR3 length: 14; CDR3 protein: CASSQPLRDGGQFF; CDR3 DNA: TGCGCCAGCAGCCAGCCCCTGCGGGACGGGGGGCAGTTCTTC
J gene: TRBJ2-7; D gene: TRBD1; clone size: few; V gene: TRBV7-6; CDR3 length: 14; CDR3 protein: CASSLGQGAYEQYF; CDR3 DNA: TGTGCCAGCAGCTTGGGACAGGGGGCTTACGAGCAGTACTTC
J gene: TRBJ2-7; D gene: TRBD1; clone size: few; V gene: TRBV30; CDR3 length: 12; CDR3 protein: CAYRDSPHEQYF; CDR3 DNA: TGTGCCTACCGGGACAGCCCTCACGAGCAGTACTTC
J gene: TRBJ2-5; D gene: TRBD1; clone size: NA; V gene: TRBV5-1; CDR3 length: 15; CDR3 protein: CASTYAGTGDSARYF; CDR3 DNA: TGCGCCAGCACCTACGCCGGGACAGGGGATAGTGCACGGTACTTC
J gene: TRBJ2-5; D gene: NA; clone size: few; V gene: TRBV6-5; CDR3 length: 13; CDR3 protein: CASSSGIWETQYF; CDR3 DNA: TGTGCCAGCAGTTCAGGGATCTGGGAGACCCAGTACTTC
J gene: TRBJ1-1; D gene: NA; clone size: few; V gene: TRBV19; CDR3 length: 14; CDR3 protein: CASSPGQGYTEAFF; CDR3 DNA: TGTGCCAGTAGTCCCGGTCAGGGTTACACTGAAGCTTTCTTT
J gene: TRBJ1-1; D gene: NA; clone size: few; V gene: TRBV6-5; CDR3 length: 13; CDR3 protein: CASRLGQNTEAFF; CDR3 DNA: TGTGCCAGCAGACTCGGACAGAACACTGAAGCTTTCTTT
J gene: TRBJ1-5; D gene: NA; clone size: NA; V gene: TRBV9; CDR3 length: 14; CDR3 protein: CASSVGGINQPQHF; CDR3 DNA: TGTGCCAGCAGCGTAGGCGGAATCAATCAGCCCCAGCATTTT
J gene: TRBJ1-4; D gene: TRBD1; clone size: NA; V gene: TRBV7-6; CDR3 length: 15; CDR3 protein: CASSFGTGSDEKLFF; CDR3 DNA: TGTGCCAGCAGCTTTGGGACAGGGTCGGATGAAAAACTGTTTTTT
J gene: TRBJ1-3; D gene: NA; clone size: few; V gene: TRBV7-9; CDR3 length: 13; CDR3 protein: CASSLVKGNTIYF; CDR3 DNA: TGTGCCAGCAGCTTAGTAAAAGGAAACACCATATATTTT
J gene: TRBJ1-2; D gene: NA; clone size: NA; V gene: TRBV6-5; CDR3 length: 15; CDR3 protein: CASSYSTGRGDGYTF; CDR3 DNA: TGTGCCAGCAGTTACTCGACCGGGCGGGGCGATGGCTACACCTTC
J gene: TRBJ1-2; D gene: NA; clone size: NA; V gene: TRBV2; CDR3 length: 15; CDR3 protein: CASHSREAEGYGYTF; CDR3 DNA: TGTGCCAGCCACTCAAGAGAGGCGGAGGGGTATGGCTACACCTTC
J gene: TRBJ2-2; D gene: NA; clone size: NA; V gene: TRBV5-1; CDR3 length: 13; CDR3 protein: CASTGVNTGELFF; CDR3 DNA: TGCGCCAGCACGGGGGTTAACACCGGGGAGCTGTTTTTT
J gene: TRBJ2-3; D gene: TRBD2; clone size: few; V gene: TRBV6-5; CDR3 length: 14; CDR3 protein: CASMRGGLTDTQYF; CDR3 DNA: TGTGCCAGCATGCGGGGGGGCCTCACAGATACGCAGTATTTT
J gene: TRBJ1-1; D gene: TRBD1; clone size: many; V gene: TRBV29-1; CDR3 length: 13; CDR3 protein: CSVWDREGTEAFF; CDR3 DNA: TGCAGCGTTTGGGACAGGGAGGGCACTGAAGCTTTCTTT
J gene: TRBJ1-5; D gene: NA; clone size: few; V gene: TRBV30; CDR3 length: 14; CDR3 protein: CAWSEDSSNQPQHF; CDR3 DNA: TGTGCCTGGAGTGAGGACAGCAGCAATCAGCCCCAGCATTTT
J gene: TRBJ1-2; D gene: NA; clone size: NA; V gene: TRBV7-8; CDR3 length: 15; CDR3 protein: CASSFDSLGYYGYTF; CDR3 DNA: TGTGCCAGCAGCTTCGACAGCCTAGGGTACTATGGCTACACCTTC
J gene: TRBJ2-5; D gene: TRBD2; clone size: few; V gene: TRBV27; CDR3 length: 15; CDR3 protein: CASRHRSGGEETQYF; CDR3 DNA: TGTGCCAGCCGTCACCGGTCCGGGGGGGAAGAGACCCAGTACTTC
J gene: TRBJ2-7; D gene: NA; clone size: NA; V gene: TRBV15; CDR3 length: 16; CDR3 protein: CATSRDPNPLYYEQYF; CDR3 DNA: TGTGCCACCAGCAGAGACCCTAACCCTCTGTACTACGAGCAGTACTTC
J gene: TRBJ1-2; D gene: TRBD1; clone size: NA; V gene: TRBV7-9; CDR3 length: 14; CDR3 protein: CASSLRGRGYGYTF; CDR3 DNA: TGTGCCAGCAGCTTAAGGGGGCGCGGCTATGGCTACACCTTC
J gene: TRBJ2-7; D gene: NA; clone size: few; V gene: TRBV5-1; CDR3 length: 14; CDR3 protein: CASSYRDALLEQYF; CDR3 DNA: TGCGCCAGCAGCTACAGGGATGCCCTATTGGAGCAGTACTTC
J gene: TRBJ2-5; D gene: TRBD1; clone size: NA; V gene: TRBV10-1; CDR3 length: 14; CDR3 protein: CASSENRGRETQYF; CDR3 DNA: TGCGCCAGCAGTGAGAACAGGGGGCGGGAGACCCAGTACTTC
J gene: TRBJ2-5; D gene: TRBD2; clone size: NA; V gene: TRBV5-4; CDR3 length: 14; CDR3 protein: CASSPASGVGTQYF; CDR3 DNA: TGTGCCAGCAGCCCAGCTAGCGGGGTGGGGACCCAGTACTTC
J gene: TRBJ2-1; D gene: TRBD1; clone size: NA; V gene: TRBV7-9; CDR3 length: 17; CDR3 protein: CASSSGQGAISYNEQFF; CDR3 DNA: TGTGCCAGCAGCTCGGGACAGGGGGCTATCTCCTACAATGAGCAGTTCTTC